This is a list of T cell receptor beta chains from one sample in a study of beta chain features in type 1 diabetes. Repertoires were generated with immunoSEQ multiplex PCR, while TCRdb's copy carries only in-frame clones and drops some. Counted here are 250,000 or so clones, more than 65% occurring once; the ten biggest clones make up 0.053%. The source material was naive CD4+ T cells from blood. The receptors here all came from a man aged 25-40 years in good health. Each CDR3 is given with its conserved first and last residue. A D gene is named only where the DNA matches it firmly.

CDR3,D,J,length,V
CASSLMGLAGATDTQYF,TRBD2,TRBJ2-3,17,TRBV7-9
CATSLQNDGYTF,NA,TRBJ1-2,12,TRBV15
CASSLRDRGHGYTF,TRBD1,TRBJ1-2,14,TRBV23-1
CASSQESSGELFF,NA,TRBJ2-2,13,TRBV4-2
CAWSAGGDQPQHF,TRBD1,TRBJ1-5,13,TRBV30
CAWRRGPNTEAFF,NA,TRBJ1-1,13,TRBV30
CASSIGRNQPQHF,NA,TRBJ1-5,13,TRBV6-6
CAWSPRPQDRFF,NA,TRBJ2-1,12,TRBV30
CASSAREPSHIQYF,NA,TRBJ2-4,14,TRBV9
CASSQLDRESYEQYF,TRBD1,TRBJ2-7,15,TRBV23-1
CSVIRASPYEQYF,NA,TRBJ2-7,13,TRBV29-1
CASHSSGANVLTF,NA,TRBJ2-6,13,TRBV28
CATSTDNTREISTQYF,NA,TRBJ2-5,16,TRBV15
CASSLRDSPSSTDTQYF,TRBD1,TRBJ2-3,17,TRBV7-9
CSVLREYEQFF,TRBD2,TRBJ2-1,11,TRBV29-1
CASKGSSYNEQFF,NA,TRBJ2-1,13,TRBV6-5
CASSLYGANVLTF,NA,TRBJ2-6,13,TRBV5-4
CAGYVRGYTF,NA,TRBJ1-2,10,TRBV30
CSVESGGANLYGYTF,NA,TRBJ1-2,15,TRBV29-1
CAWSGQGLSANTGELFF,NA,TRBJ2-2,17,TRBV30
CASSLAVGDTQYF,NA,TRBJ2-3,13,TRBV7-7
CASSLAGVAGETQYF,TRBD2,TRBJ2-5,15,TRBV5-1
CAWSSPSGSETQYF,TRBD2,TRBJ2-5,14,TRBV30
CSVDWDTGELFF,NA,TRBJ2-2,12,TRBV29-1
CASSLAVKGDEQYF,NA,TRBJ2-7,14,TRBV13
CASSEIGRLNTEAFF,NA,TRBJ1-1,15,TRBV2
CASSLGDDTQYF,NA,TRBJ2-3,12,TRBV11-2
CASSAERWAYNEQFF,NA,TRBJ2-1,15,TRBV9
CATSRDGVSNQPQHF,NA,TRBJ1-5,15,TRBV15
CSGVRDGRHPLSEQYF,NA,TRBJ2-7,16,TRBV29-1
CASKREEVTGELFF,TRBD2,TRBJ2-2,14,TRBV2
CASSPGAGAGNNEQFF,NA,TRBJ2-1,16,TRBV9
CASRTDYTGELFF,NA,TRBJ2-2,13,TRBV28
CASTPAPSGRVQETQYF,TRBD2,TRBJ2-5,17,TRBV11-2
CSVGPTGTGRETQYF,TRBD1,TRBJ2-5,15,TRBV29-1
CSGSGRAKDTQYF,TRBD2,TRBJ2-3,13,TRBV29-1
CASSVAIRGNEQFF,NA,TRBJ2-1,14,TRBV9